This T cell receptor beta chain was identified in a study of shared clonotypes between healthy human individuals. Study as a whole: Every donor yielded three CD4 naive, three CD4 memory, two CD8 naive and one CD8 memory plate. General study findings and limits: Non-shared clonotypes had lower generation probabilities than clonotypes shared by all four sorted-subset donors.

A word on this clone: Its specificity is unknown.

Terminally differentiated effector memory CD45RA+ cells were left out of the naive CD8 fraction, which was CD45RO-negative and positively selected for CCR7. This CDR3 is 17 amino acids long. Some clones are missing from TCRdb's copy, which holds only in-frame ones; the method was immunoSEQ multiplex PCR. This repertoire shows nearly 2 million clones, about 95% found once; its top ten account for more than 0.95%. This sequence joins TRBV21-1 and TRBJ2-1; the table calls TRBD2, which could not be checked here. TRBV21-1 is designated a pseudogene. The receptor was isolated from a man younger than 35 in good health. The material sequenced was naive CD8+ T cells sorted from blood. The CDR3 DNA reads TGTGCCAGCAGCGCCTTTAGGGGTAGCGGCGACCGGAATGAGCAGTTCTTC. Its protein is CASSAFRGSGDRNEQFF.